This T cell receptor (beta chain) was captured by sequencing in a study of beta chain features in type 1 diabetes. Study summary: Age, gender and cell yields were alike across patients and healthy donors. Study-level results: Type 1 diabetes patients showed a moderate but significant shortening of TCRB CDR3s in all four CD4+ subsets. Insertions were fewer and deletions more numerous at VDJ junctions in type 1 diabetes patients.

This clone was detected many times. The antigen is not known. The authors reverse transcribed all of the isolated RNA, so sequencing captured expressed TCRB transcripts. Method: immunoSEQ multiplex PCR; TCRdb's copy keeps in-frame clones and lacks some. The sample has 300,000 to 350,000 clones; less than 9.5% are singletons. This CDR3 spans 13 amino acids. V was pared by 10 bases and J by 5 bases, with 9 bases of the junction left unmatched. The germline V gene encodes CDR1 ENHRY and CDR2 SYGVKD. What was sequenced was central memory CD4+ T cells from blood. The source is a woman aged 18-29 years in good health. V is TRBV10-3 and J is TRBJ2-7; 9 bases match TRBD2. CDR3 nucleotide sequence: TGTGCCACCTGGGGCGGGAGGGAAGACGAGCAGTACTTC. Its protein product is CATWGGREDEQYF.